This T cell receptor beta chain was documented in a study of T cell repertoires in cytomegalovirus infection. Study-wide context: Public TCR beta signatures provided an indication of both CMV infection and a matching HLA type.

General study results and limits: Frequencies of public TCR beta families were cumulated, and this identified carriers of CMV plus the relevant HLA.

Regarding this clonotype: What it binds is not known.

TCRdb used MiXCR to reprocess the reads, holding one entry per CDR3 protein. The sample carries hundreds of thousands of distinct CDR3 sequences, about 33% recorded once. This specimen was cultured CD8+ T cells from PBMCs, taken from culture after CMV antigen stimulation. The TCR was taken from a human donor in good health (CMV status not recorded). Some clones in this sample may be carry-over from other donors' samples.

As DNA, the CDR3 is TGTGCCAGCAGTGGATCCCGGGACAGCCTAATTTACGAGCAGTACTTC. It codes for CASSGSRDSLIYEQYF. The J gene is TRBJ2-7, the V gene TRBV6-1, with TRBD1 matching over 7 bases. The CDR3 has 16 residues. CDR1 is MNHNS, CDR2 SASEGT, per germline. V shed 4 bases and J 4 bases; nucleotides not matched to a gene: 13.